In its sample, the clone carrying this T cell receptor beta chain was seen many times. The target antigen is unknown. The sample comes from a study of T cells in Graves' hyperthyroidism and ophthalmopathy. Germline V gene lookup returns CDR1 SGHRS and CDR2 YFSETQ. This CDR3 region has 14 residues. Trimming cost V 2 bases and J 4 bases; bases outside gene matches: 4. General observations from the study: Most clonotypes expanded in the thyroid (above 0.001) were also present in blood.

Amplification of TCR beta CDR3 regions used RNA as the template. Researchers ran a first-round RT-PCR on the TCR CDR3 using the HTBI primer set. TCRdb reprocessed the multiplex PCR reads via MiXCR and lists one record per CDR3 protein. The sample consists of a few hundred thousand distinct CDR3 sequences, 11% to 15% of them appearing once. The chain joins TRBV5-1 to TRBJ2-7, with 9 bases lining up with TRBD2. The source material was blood. The sequence was obtained from a woman aged 25 to 45 with Graves' hyperthyroidism that later progressed to Graves' ophthalmopathy. CDR3 loop: CASSFAGGPYEQYF. DNA of the CDR3: TGCGCCAGCAGCTTCGCGGGAGGGCCGTACGAGCAGTACTTC.